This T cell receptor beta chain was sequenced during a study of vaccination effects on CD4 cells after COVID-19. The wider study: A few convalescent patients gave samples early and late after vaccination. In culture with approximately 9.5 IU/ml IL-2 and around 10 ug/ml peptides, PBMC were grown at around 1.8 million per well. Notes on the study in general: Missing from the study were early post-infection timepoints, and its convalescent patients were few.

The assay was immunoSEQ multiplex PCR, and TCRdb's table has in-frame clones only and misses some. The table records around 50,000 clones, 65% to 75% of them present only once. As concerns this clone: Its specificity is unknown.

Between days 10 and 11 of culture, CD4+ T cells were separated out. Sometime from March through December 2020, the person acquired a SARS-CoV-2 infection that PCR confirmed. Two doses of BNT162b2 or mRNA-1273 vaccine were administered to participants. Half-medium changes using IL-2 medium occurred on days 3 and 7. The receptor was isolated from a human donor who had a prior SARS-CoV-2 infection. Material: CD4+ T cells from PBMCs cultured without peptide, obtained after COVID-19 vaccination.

The CDR3 bases are TGTGCCAGCTCACCACAGAGAACAGGTTTCGGAGGCAATCAGCCCCAGCATTTT. As protein: CASSPQRTGFGGNQPQHF. The chain links TRBV18 to TRBJ1-5; tentative D call: TRBD1 (5 bases). The V end lost 1 base, the J end lost 2 bases, and 18 bases lay between the germline ends. The CDR3 has 18 amino acids. Per germline, CDR1 KGHSH and CDR2 LQKENI.